This record concerns one TCR beta chain sequence. This entry is derived from a study of blood T cell repertoires in COVID-19. Assay: immunoSEQ multiplex PCR; the TCRdb copy retains only in-frame clones and omits some. Of about 210,000 clones in the sample, about four fifths are singletons; the top ten hold roughly 2.7%. V lost 1 base and J 13 bases, leaving 8 bases between the germline ends. Germline loops: CDR1 LGHNT, CDR2 FRNRAP. CDR3 length equals 12 residues. The TCR originated in a woman aged 40 to 49 with active or convalescent COVID-19. Sequencing was carried out using peripheral blood. This sequence joins TRBV12-5 and TRBJ1-6; D ambiguous. The DNA for the CDR3 is TGTGCTAGTGGTTTGGAATTCTATCCCCTCCACTTT. Its translation: CASGLEFYPLHF.